The subject of this entry is one T cell receptor beta chain. In the authors' workflow: Amplified reference gene primers provided the basis for estimating nucleated cell counts. Using immunoSEQ multiplex PCR, the repertoire was profiled, and TCRdb retains in-frame clones only, with some absent. Clonal size and the V and J genes are those of that table, whereas D and trimming came from the DNA. The sample has 150,000 to 200,000 clones; approximately 85% are singletons. In germline, CDR1 is MDHEN, CDR2 SYDVKM. The germline V and J ends were trimmed by 3 bases and 5 bases, with 6 bases remaining between them. The CDR3 consists of 12 residues. Participants' own reports of clinical history determined their cohort assignment. These data originate in a study of blood T cell repertoires in COVID-19. Across the whole study: PBMCs, B-cell-depleted T cells, or T cells provided the cDNA or gDNA that made up the material.

The sequenced sample was PBMCs or T cells enriched from blood (not recorded which). V and J are TRBV28 and TRBJ2-3; D remains ambiguous. The sequence derives from a man in his forties or fifties who had recovered from COVID-19. CDR3 coding DNA: TGTGCCAGCAGTTTGTATGTAGATACGCAGTATTTT. Residues: CASSLYVDTQYF.